These 22 T cell receptor beta chains share one sample of origin, sequenced in a study of shared clonotypes between healthy human individuals. Sequencing used immunoSEQ multiplex PCR; TCRdb keeps in-frame clones, though not all of them. The table lists 2 million to 2.5 million clones, more than 80% of them singletons. The sequencing input was naive CD4+ T cells from PBMCs. Subset noted: CD45RA+ positively selected. All receptors derive from a man aged 18 to 29 in good health. Some clones in this sample may be carry-over from other donors' samples.

This clone was seen once. The genes are TRBV14 and TRBJ2-3, with TRBD1 as a possible D gene (6 bases). Trimming shortened V by 2 bases and J by 6 bases, and 9 bases separated the two germline ends. Germline V gives CDR1 SGHDN, CDR2 FVKESK. This CDR3 region has 13 residues. The CDR3 loop reads CASSQQGRDTQYF. The CDR3 nucleotides read TGTGCCAGCAGCCAACAGGGGCGGGATACGCAGTATTTT. Variable domain in full (rest from reference TRBV14 and TRBJ2-3): EAGVTQFPSHSVIEKGQTVTLRCDPISGHDNLYWYRRVMGKEIKFLLHFVKESKQDESGMPNNRFLAERTGGTYSTLKVQPAELEDSGVYFCASSQQGRDTQYFGPGTRLTVL.

The chain has TRBV30 and TRBJ2-2; weak D call: TRBD1 (5 bases). This CDR3 has 14 amino acids. Germline V gene lookup returns CDR1 GTSNPN and CDR2 SVGIG (reference sequence). The V end was cut by 2 bases, the J end by 2 bases, with 9 bases between. The CDR3 DNA follows: TGTGCCTGGAGTCCTGACAGCAACACCGGGGAGCTGTTTTTT. Amino acids: CAWSPDSNTGELFF.

The chain uses TRBV4-2 and TRBJ2-1, with D uncertain. With 1 base removed from V and 3 bases from J, the gap between germline ends came to 10 bases. CDR1 is LGHNA, CDR2 YNFKEQ, per germline. The length of the CDR3 is 15 residues. CDR3 region: CASSQGATSYNEQFF. In DNA, the CDR3 is TGTGCCAGCAGCCAAGGGGCGACAAGCTACAATGAGCAGTTCTTC.

The chain has TRBV18 and TRBJ2-5, with TRBD2 as a possible D gene (6 bases). The CDR3 runs 14 residues. Trimming shortened V by 3 bases and J by 7 bases, and 15 bases separated the two germline ends. Germline V gene lookup returns CDR1 KGHSH and CDR2 LQKENI. The CDR3 DNA is TGTGCCAGCTCACCCGGACTAACCCTGGGGACCCAGTACTTC. This translates into CASSPGLTLGTQYF.

CDR3 region: CASSRPPGHFYEQYF. CDR3 sequence (DNA): TGTGCCAGCAGTCGACCTCCGGGACACTTCTACGAGCAGTACTTC. The chain combines TRBV6-1 with TRBJ2-7; a weak D match, TRBD1 (6 bases). V lost 5 bases to trimming and J lost 3 bases, with 17 bases between them. From germline, CDR1 is MNHNS and CDR2 SASEGT. The length of the CDR3 is 15 residues.

The chain joins TRBV6-5 to TRBJ2-5, with 8 bases aligning to TRBD2. Unmatched junction bases numbered 13, after V lost 6 bases and J lost 7 bases. Germline values: CDR1 MNHEY, CDR2 SVGAGI. The CDR3 extends over 15 amino acids. The DNA of the CDR3 is TGTGCCAGCAGACGCGTCGGGGGGGCGCCGGGGACCCAGTACTTC. This encodes CASRRVGGAPGTQYF.

CDR3 DNA: TGCGCCAGCAGCTTGGCTGGGACGGCGTTCGGGAACACCATATATTTT. It codes for CASSLAGTAFGNTIYF. The chain links TRBV5-1 to TRBJ1-3, with D maybe TRBD1 (5 bases). Germline V CDR1 and CDR2: SGHRS, YFSETQ. Between the trimmed V and J ends, which lost 0 bases and 7 bases, there was a span of 17 bases. The length of the CDR3 is 16 residues.

The chain links TRBV2 to TRBJ1-1; D might be TRBD1 (5 bases). V lost 8 bases to trimming and J lost 0 bases, with 10 bases between them. The CDR3 runs to 13 residues. Germline loops: CDR1 SNHLY, CDR2 FYNNEI. CDR3 sequence reads: CASGGTMNTEAFF. As DNA, the CDR3 is TGTGCCAGCGGCGGGACCATGAACACTGAAGCTTTCTTT.

This chain uses TRBV7-2 with TRBJ2-3; 11 bases map to TRBD1. CDR1 is SGHTA, CDR2 FQGNSA, per germline. The junction had 3 bases not matched to a gene; V was cut back by 4 bases and J by 3 bases. The CDR3 is 15 amino acids. The DNA of the CDR3 is TGTGCCAGCAGCTACCGGGACAGGGGGACAGATACGCAGTATTTT. Protein product: CASSYRDRGTDTQYF.

The V call is TRBV6-5, the J call TRBJ1-1; D perhaps matches TRBD1 (6 bases). In germline, CDR1 is MNHEY, CDR2 SVGAGI. The CDR3 is 15 residues long. Trimming took off 6 bases at V and 4 bases at J, with 18 bases between the two ends. As DNA, the CDR3 is TGTGCCAGCAGCCCCCTGGGGGCCGTCAGCACTGAAGCTTTCTTT. Translated: CASSPLGAVSTEAFF.

In regard to this clone: Different DNA sequences within this sample yield the same CDR3. The genes are TRBV29-1 and TRBJ1-4, with D possibly matching TRBD1 (6 bases). Looked up from germline, CDR1 is SQVTM and CDR2 is ANQGSEA. V was trimmed by 6 bases and J by 5 bases, leaving 7 bases between them. The CDR3 has 11 residues. CDR3 amino acids: CSVGQNEKLFF. The DNA for the CDR3 is TGCAGCGTGGGACAAAATGAAAAACTGTTTTTT.

This clone was counted a few times. Other DNA sequences in the sample encode the same CDR3. This sequence joins TRBV28 and TRBJ2-7; 9 bases are a match to TRBD1. V dropped 3 bases and J dropped 3; count of bases not matched to a gene: 3. This CDR3 is 14 amino acids long. CDR1 is MDHEN and CDR2 is SYDVKM in the germline V gene. The CDR3 protein is CASSFPGQGYEQYF. The DNA for the CDR3 is TGTGCCAGCAGTTTCCCGGGACAGGGCTACGAGCAGTACTTC.

As DNA, the CDR3 is TGTGCCAGCAGCTTGTTACCAGGGAGGCCTCGAAAACTGTTTTTT. Protein sequence: CASSLLPGRPRKLFF. The genes are TRBV5-8 and TRBJ1-4; TRBD1 is a possible D gene (5 bases). From germline, CDR1 is SGHTS and CDR2 YDEGEE. The CDR3 length is 15 residues. V was cut by 1 base and J by 10 bases, with 17 bases left in between. Full variable domain (outside the CDR3, taken from reference TRBV5-8 and TRBJ1-4): EAGVTQSPTHLIKTRGQQATLRCSPISGHTSVYWYQQALGLGLQFLLWYDEGEERNRGNFPPRFSGRQFPNYSSELNVNALELEDSALYLCASSLLPGRPRKLFFGSGTQLSVL.

The chain recombines TRBV2 with TRBJ1-2; 9 bases line up with TRBD1. The CDR3 contains 16 residues. Germline CDR1 and CDR2: SNHLY and FYNNEI. The V and J ends lost 6 bases and 2 bases, in that order; junction bases with no gene match: 10. This chain's CDR3 is CASSQRPGTGNYGYTF. DNA for the CDR3: TGTGCCAGCAGCCAGCGTCCCGGGACAGGGAACTATGGCTACACCTTC.

CDR3 sequence: CASRMGGFQPQHF. In DNA, the CDR3 is TGTGCCAGCAGGATGGGGGGGTTTCAGCCCCAGCATTTT. This chain connects TRBV6-1 to TRBJ1-5; weak D call: TRBD1 (5 bases). V gave up 6 bases and J gave up 6 bases, with 12 bases separating them. The CDR3 runs to 13 residues. Germline assignment: CDR1 MNHNS and CDR2 SASEGT.

V gene TRBV27 combines with J gene TRBJ1-1, with a tentative D call TRBD1 (6 bases). Germline V lookup: CDR1 MNHEY, CDR2 SMNVEV (reference sequence). The CDR3 totals 13 residues. V was shortened by 5 bases and J by 4 bases, with 11 bases between the two germline ends. CDR3 sequence (DNA): TGTGCCAGCAGTACAGGGTGGGGCACTGAAGCTTTCTTT. Its translation is CASSTGWGTEAFF.

V is TRBV11-1 and J is TRBJ2-5, with TRBD1 matching over 9 bases. Per the germline V gene, CDR1 is SGHAT and CDR2 is FQDESV (reference sequence). The CDR3 length is 14 residues. Trimming at V came to 5 bases and at J to 7 bases, leaving 8 bases not matched to a gene. This chain's CDR3 is CASSHKGQGGTQYF. The DNA for the CDR3 is TGTGCCAGCAGCCACAAGGGACAGGGTGGGACCCAGTACTTC.

This chain links TRBV5-1 with TRBJ1-2; 7 bases line up with TRBD1. The CDR3 spans 13 residues. CDR1 is SGHRS, CDR2 YFSETQ, per germline. Trimming took 4 bases from V and 6 from J; bases not matched to a gene: 6. CDR3 amino acids: CASSQTGLDGYTF. The CDR3 nucleotides are TGCGCCAGCAGCCAGACAGGGTTGGATGGCTACACCTTC.

Details on this clone: This same CDR3 is encoded by further DNA sequences in the sample. The chain couples TRBV5-1 to TRBJ1-1; D gene uncertain. The CDR3 is 15 amino acids. V shed 0 bases and J shed 1 base, with 10 bases lying between them. Germline V gene sequence: CDR1 SGHRS, CDR2 YFSETQ. DNA of the CDR3: TGCGCCAGCAGCTTGGTGGCAGGCTCGAACACTGAAGCTTTCTTT. This sequence encodes CASSLVAGSNTEAFF.

V usage is TRBV10-3 and J usage is TRBJ2-4, with 8 bases that match TRBD2. CDR3 length equals 15 residues. V dropped 2 bases and J dropped 8; count of bases not matched to a gene: 8. Germline-derived CDR1 and CDR2 are ENHRY and SYGVKD. CDR3 amino acids: CAISEGPGRVDIQYF. For the CDR3, the DNA is TGTGCCATCAGTGAGGGGCCCGGGAGGGTTGACATTCAGTACTTC.

The chain carries TRBV9 and TRBJ2-7, with D perhaps TRBD2 (6 bases). Between the trimmed V and J ends, which lost 4 bases and 0 bases, there was a span of 14 bases. This CDR3 is 15 amino acids long. From germline, CDR1 is SGDLS and CDR2 YYNGEE. The CDR3 bases are TGTGCCAGCAGCCCCCGGGGGTCGAGCTCCTACGAGCAGTACTTC. Translation: CASSPRGSSSYEQYF.

The chain recombines TRBV7-3 with TRBJ2-5; D is ambiguous. V lost 5 bases and J lost 5, with 9 bases in between. This CDR3 comprises 12 residues. Germline assignment: CDR1 SGHTA and CDR2 FQGTGA. The DNA for the CDR3 is TGTGCCAGCAGCCGCGTAGGGGAGACCCAGTACTTC. Its protein is CASSRVGETQYF.